This T cell receptor (beta chain) was documented in a study of CD8 T cells in Susac syndrome. Random hexamers served to reverse transcribe about 0.45 to 1 ug RNA. TCRdb passed the immunoSEQ multiplex PCR reads through MiXCR, listing each CDR3 protein once. There are tens of thousands of distinct CDR3 sequences in the sample; just under 95% occur only once, and about 0.38% lies in the top ten. CDR1 LGHDT and CDR2 YNNKEL come from the germline V gene (reference sequence). The CDR3 totals 15 residues. V dropped 0 bases and J dropped 9 bases, with 15 bases sitting between them. FACS was used to enrich TEMRA cells, whereas the CD8+ and CD4+ T cells were obtained by negative isolation.

The origin of this receptor is a human donor with multiple sclerosis. The specimen was CD8+ T cells from PBMCs. The chain carries TRBV3-1 and TRBJ2-1, with D unresolved. CDR3 sequence reads: CASSQDRLVFCEQFF. CDR3 coding DNA: TGTGCCAGCAGCCAAGATAGGCTAGTCTTCTGTGAGCAGTTCTTC.